A selection of T cell receptor beta chains follows, all from one sample in a study of shared clonotypes between healthy human individuals. Assay: immunoSEQ multiplex PCR; the TCRdb copy retains only in-frame clones and omits some. This table has 950,000 to 1,100,000 clones, approximately 76% appearing once. The material sequenced was memory CD4+ T cells sorted from blood. These receptors came from a man aged 18 to 30 in good health. Both conserved end residues are part of each CDR3. A D gene is named only where the DNA matches it firmly. Some rows mark clone size as missing; the rest say once, few, many or name a class of expanded clone.

v_gene	j_gene	abundance	d_gene	CDR3nt	CDR3aa
TRBV11-2	TRBJ2-2	.	.	TGTGCCAGCAGCAGACAGTCCAACACCGGGGAGCTGTTTTTT	CASSRQSNTGELFF
TRBV21-1	TRBJ2-7	.	.	TGTGCCAGCAGCAAAGCGACAGGATCCCGCCGGGGGGTACGACAGTACTTC	CASSKATGSRRGVRQYF
TRBV10-3	TRBJ2-3	.	.	TGTGCCATCAGTTTGCTCCGTAAGGACGATACGCAGTATTTT	CAISLLRKDDTQYF
TRBV7-3	TRBJ2-3	.	TRBD2	TGTGCCAGCAGCCCGGGACTAGCGCAGACCACAGATACGCAGTATTTT	CASSPGLAQTTDTQYF
TRBV9	TRBJ2-5	.	.	TGTGCCAGCAGCGTAGGGGGGCCCCTCCAAGAGACCCAGTACTTC	CASSVGGPLQETQYF
TRBV7-8	TRBJ1-5	.	.	TGTGCCAGCAGCTTAGGGAGGGAGCCCCAGCCCCAGCATTTT	CASSLGREPQPQHF
TRBV10-3	TRBJ1-4	.	TRBD1	TGTGCCACAGGGGACAGGGGTAGAGAAAAACTGTTTTTT	CATGDRGREKLFF
TRBV6-5	TRBJ2-7	.	.	TGTGCCAGCAGTTCTTACTACGAGCAGTACTTC	CASSSYYEQYF
TRBV27	TRBJ1-2	.	TRBD1	TGTGCCAGCAGTTTATCTGGACAGGGGGCTAACTATGGCTACACCTTC	CASSLSGQGANYGYTF
TRBV6-5	TRBJ2-1	.	TRBD2	TGTGCCAGCAGTTGGGGACTAGCGGGGATCTACAATGAGCAGTTCTTC	CASSWGLAGIYNEQFF
TRBV30	TRBJ1-5	.	TRBD1	TGTGCCTGGAGCACAGGGGGCCATAGCAATCAGCCCCAGCATTTT	CAWSTGGHSNQPQHF
TRBV29-1	TRBJ1-2	.	.	TGCAGCGGTACAGGTTCTGATGGCTACACCTTC	CSGTGSDGYTF
TRBV19	TRBJ1-2	.	TRBD1	TGTGCCAGTAGCGACAGGGGTAACGATGGCTACACCTTC	CASSDRGNDGYTF
TRBV11-3	TRBJ2-3	.	.	TGTGCCAGCAGCTTAGGAGGGGAGGACACAGATACGCAGTATTTT	CASSLGGEDTDTQYF
TRBV29-1	TRBJ2-1	.	.	TGCAGCGTCCATACCGACAGATACAATGAGCAGTTCTTC	CSVHTDRYNEQFF
TRBV28	TRBJ1-1	few	.	TGTGCCAGCAGTTTAGAGGGGAGAACTGAAGCTTTCTTT	CASSLEGRTEAFF
TRBV6-1	TRBJ1-1	.	.	TGTGCCAGCAGTGTGAAGGCCATGAACACTGAAGCTTTCTTT	CASSVKAMNTEAFF
TRBV6-1	TRBJ2-6	.	.	TGTGCCAGCTTCGACAGGCTCTCTGGGGCCAACGTCCTGACTTTC	CASFDRLSGANVLTF
TRBV5-4	TRBJ1-2	.	.	TGTGCCAGCAGCTTGCCAGGGAGGAATGGCTACACCTTC	CASSLPGRNGYTF
TRBV7-2	TRBJ1-2	.	.	TGTGCCAGCAGCCGGGACTGGGGGAGCTATGGCTACACCTTC	CASSRDWGSYGYTF
TRBV11-2	TRBJ2-7	once	TRBD2	TGTGCCAGCAGCTTAGATCGGAGGGGACTAGCGGGAGCGTACTTC	CASSLDRRGLAGAYF
TRBV5-6	TRBJ2-3	many	.	TGTGCCAGCAGCTCCGGGATCCTAGCGACAGATACGCAGTATTTT	CASSSGILATDTQYF
TRBV5-4	TRBJ1-6	.	.	TGTGCCAGCAGCTTGACGGCAGGCTTGAATTCACCCCTCCACTTT	CASSLTAGLNSPLHF
TRBV4-3	TRBJ2-7	.	.	TGCGCCAGCAGCCAACAGACTAGTTACGAGCAGTACTTC	CASSQQTSYEQYF
TRBV6-6	TRBJ2-7	few	.	TGTGCCAGCAGGGGTGGGCGATACGAGCAGTACTTC	CASRGGRYEQYF
TRBV5-1	TRBJ1-2	.	TRBD1	TGCGCCAGCAGCTTGGGTGACAGGGGAGGCTATGGCTACACCTTC	CASSLGDRGGYGYTF
TRBV19	TRBJ2-7	.	TRBD1	TGTGCCAGTAGTGGGACAGGGAAGTCCTACGAGCAGTACTTC	CASSGTGKSYEQYF
TRBV10-3	TRBJ1-2	.	TRBD1	TGTGCCATCAGTACACAGGGGGAAGGCTATGGCTACACCTTC	CAISTQGEGYGYTF
TRBV10-1	TRBJ2-2	once	.	TGCGCCAGCAACGCGGGGCAGGGCGGGGAGCTGTTTTTT	CASNAGQGGELFF
TRBV15	TRBJ2-1	.	.	TGTGCCACCAGCAGAGATCTATCAGTCAATGAGCAGTTCTTC	CATSRDLSVNEQFF
TRBV6-1	TRBJ1-4	few	.	TGTGCCAGCAGCCTGGGGGACAAACTGTTTTTT	CASSLGDKLFF
TRBV9	TRBJ1-1	.	TRBD1	TGTGCCAGCAGCGCCTCTACCGGGACAGGAATTGAAGCTTTCTTT	CASSASTGTGIEAFF
TRBV10-1	TRBJ1-2	few	TRBD1	TGCGCCAGCAGTGACCGGACAGGGAACGGCTACACCTTC	CASSDRTGNGYTF
TRBV27	TRBJ2-3	few	.	TGTGCCAGCAGTCTATTATACGGGGGAGGATGGAGCACAGATACGCAGTATTTT	CASSLLYGGGWSTDTQYF
TRBV6-1	TRBJ2-7	once	TRBD1	TGTGCCAGCAGTGGCCGGGACAGGGGTACAAGCGAGCAGTACTTC	CASSGRDRGTSEQYF
TRBV11-2	TRBJ2-3	.	.	TGTGCCAGCAGCTTACAAGCCGTAGGTACGCAGTATTTT	CASSLQAVGTQYF
TRBV25-1	TRBJ2-5	.	.	TGTGCCAGCAGTGAGTTCGGGGGAGGAGAGACCCAGTACTTC	CASSEFGGGETQYF